This T cell receptor beta chain comes out of a study of Graves' ophthalmopathy and Graves' hyperthyroidism. Findings of the study overall: Blood also held most thyroid clonotypes expanded above 0.001 frequency.

CDR1 and CDR2 (germline): MNHEY, SVGAGI. J was trimmed by 3 bases and V by 0 bases; bases with no gene match: 3. The CDR3 contains 15 residues. This clonotype was counted many times. The antigen remains unidentified. The study amplified TCR beta CDR3 regions using RNA transcripts. The first round was an RT-PCR with HTBI primers, and the second round was a multiplex PCR. TCRdb fed the multiplex PCR reads into MiXCR, producing one record per CDR3 protein. The sample has fewer than 600,000 distinct CDR3 sequences, 13% to 15% seen once. Symptoms, serum thyroxine and TRAb, thyroid ultrasound, and orbital computed tomography formed the diagnostic basis.

This receptor was obtained from a woman in her 30s with Graves' ophthalmopathy. Specimen: blood. This rearrangement joins TRBV6-5 to TRBJ2-7; 9 bases line up with TRBD1. The chain's CDR3 is CASSYSGTGFYEQYF. The CDR3 nucleotides are TGTGCCAGCAGTTACTCCGGGACAGGGTTCTACGAGCAGTACTTC.